This T cell receptor beta chain was sequenced in a study of blood T cell repertoires in COVID-19. Background on the study: Samples came from the United States, Italy and Spain, spanning acute and convalescent COVID-19. Sources were T cells, B-cell-depleted T cells, or PBMCs; the material itself was cDNA or gDNA.

Original processing notes: From reference gene primer amplification, estimates of nucleated cell counts were derived. Profiled with immunoSEQ multiplex PCR; TCRdb holds only in-frame clones, not every one. V and J calls and clone size come straight from that table; D and trimming were deduced from the DNA. The sample lists about 94,000 clones, roughly 80% occurring once. The CDR3 consists of 14 residues. Germline assignment: CDR1 WSHSY and CDR2 SAAADI. V gave up 8 bases and J gave up 10 bases; unmatched junction bases: 8. Sample: peripheral blood. The source of this sequence is a man aged 55 to 70 with acute or convalescent COVID-19. The rearrangement uses TRBV10-2 and TRBJ1-6; TRBD1 aligns across 10 bases. CDR3 in DNA: TGCGCCAGCGCCTCAGGACAGGGGGGCTCACCCCTCCACTTT. Translated, it gives CASASGQGGSPLHF.